This T cell receptor beta chain is from a study of cytomegalovirus exposure and HLA in healthy donors. Study-level findings and limits: Specificity of three CMV-associated chains for CMV antigens was verified in vitro. Most TCR sequences proved rare, with some public TCRs found in many donors.

The CDR3 totals 16 residues. The V gene's germline CDR1 is SGDLS and CDR2 YYNGEE. With 0 bases clipped from V and 4 bases from J, the junction kept 6 bases outside the gene matches. From the 120-subject validation cohort, which was separate from the approximately 670-subject first cohort, the donors were drawn. This table comes from immunoSEQ multiplex PCR, and its TCRdb copy is limited to in-frame clones, with some not included. The table includes roughly 150,000 clones, roughly 80% detected once. A remark on this clone: Its antigen is not identified.

The source is a man aged 25 to 40 in good health and CMV-seropositive. The chain carries TRBV9 and TRBJ1-2, with TRBD1 identical over 10 bases. The sequenced sample was PBMCs. The CDR3 region is CASSVGRDRGTYGYTF. In nucleotides, the CDR3 is TGTGCCAGCAGCGTAGGACGGGACAGGGGAACCTATGGCTACACCTTC.